A single sample is the source of the 23 T cell receptor beta chains below, sequenced in a study of blood T cell repertoires in COVID-19. Repertoires were generated with immunoSEQ multiplex PCR, while TCRdb's copy carries only in-frame clones and drops some. The sample has 310,000 or so clones, 70% to 90% seen once. Sequencing was done on a sample of PBMCs or T cells enriched from blood (not recorded which). The receptors were gathered from a woman aged 40-49 years who had recovered from COVID-19.

V is TRBV7-2 and J is TRBJ2-5; no reliable D call. The CDR3 is 16 amino acids. V dropped 6 bases and J dropped 5 bases, with 22 bases sitting between them. Germline V gene data show CDR1 as SGHTA and CDR2 as FQGNSA. The CDR3 protein is CASRWSGSTLMETQYF. CDR3 sequence (DNA): TGTGCCAGCAGATGGTCCGGGTCTACCTTGATGGAGACCCAGTACTTC.

The V and J genes are TRBV30 and TRBJ1-1, with D uncertain. This CDR3 has 13 residues. CDR1 and CDR2 (germline): GTSNPN, SVGIG (reference sequence). Trimming shortened V by 3 bases and J by 6 bases, and 14 bases separated the two germline ends. CDR3 in amino acids: CAWRFERVSEAFF. DNA of the CDR3: TGTGCCTGGAGGTTTGAACGGGTCTCTGAAGCTTTCTTT.

This sequence joins TRBV27 and TRBJ2-3; D call uncertain. The germline V gene has CDR1 MNHEY and CDR2 SMNVEV (reference sequence). This CDR3 comprises 14 residues. V was trimmed by 6 bases and J by 0 bases, leaving 10 bases between them. The CDR3 DNA follows: TGTGCCAGCAGCCGGGTTACTAGCACAGATACGCAGTATTTT. Its protein is CASSRVTSTDTQYF.

The rearrangement links TRBV7-2 to TRBJ1-3, with D possibly matching TRBD1 (5 bases). The CDR3 runs 14 residues. The germline V gene has CDR1 SGHTA and CDR2 FQGNSA. The germline V and J ends were trimmed by 3 bases and 2 bases, with 8 bases remaining between them. This CDR3 is CASSFGGTGNTIYF. Written as DNA, the CDR3 is TGTGCCAGCAGCTTCGGGGGTACTGGAAACACCATATATTTT.

The chain couples TRBV20-1 to TRBJ1-1; D possibly corresponds to TRBD1 (5 bases). Germline CDR1 is DFQATT and CDR2 is SNEGSKA (reference sequence). V shed 3 bases and J shed 13 bases, with 9 bases lying between them. The CDR3 length is 9 residues. CDR3 bases: TGCAGTGCTAGTCCGGGGGGTTTCTTT. Protein product: CSASPGGFF.

V and J are TRBV28 and TRBJ2-7, with 16 bases fitting TRBD2. The germline CDR1 and CDR2 sequences are MDHEN and SYDVKM. The J segment lost 4 bases and the V segment lost 0 bases, leaving 6 bases of the junction unmatched. The CDR3 extends over 18 amino acids. CDR3 in amino acids: CASSLWGTSGRVLYEQYF. The DNA of the CDR3 is TGTGCCAGCAGTTTATGGGGGACTAGCGGGAGGGTTCTTTACGAGCAGTACTTC.

This chain connects TRBV7-9 to TRBJ1-4; 10 nucleotides align to TRBD1. Germline CDR1 SEHNR, CDR2 FQNEAQ (reference sequence). The ends lost 6 bases at V and 4 bases at J; junction bases unmatched: 8. The CDR3 sequence is 16 residues long. CDR3 in DNA: TGTGCCAGCAGTCCGGGACAGGGGCGGAATAATGAAAAACTGTTTTTT. Protein: CASSPGQGRNNEKLFF.

This rearrangement joins TRBV7-9 to TRBJ2-7; unclear D gene. Trimming stripped 1 base from V and 0 bases from J, with 13 bases between. Germline assignment: CDR1 SEHNR and CDR2 FQNEAQ (reference sequence). The CDR3 runs 16 residues. CDR3 nucleotides: TGTGCCAGCAGCTTAGTCTTCTCCCGAGACTCCTACGAGCAGTACTTC. It is translated as CASSLVFSRDSYEQYF.

There are a few counts of this clone. The chain joins TRBV7-9 to TRBJ2-7, with 9 nucleotides matching TRBD1. The CDR3 is 15 amino acids. Germline CDR1 reads SEHNR; CDR2 reads FQNEAQ (reference sequence). Trimming took 6 bases from V and 6 from J; bases not matched to a gene: 12. DNA of the CDR3: TGTGCCAGCAGTCCGGGACAGGGAGTCCTTGGCGAGCAGTACTTC. Its protein is CASSPGQGVLGEQYF.

The V and J genes are TRBV2 and TRBJ1-1, with D possibly matching TRBD1 (6 bases). V lost 6 bases and J lost 11, with 19 bases in between. The CDR3 contains 13 residues. Per the germline V gene, CDR1 is SNHLY and CDR2 is FYNNEI. CDR3 loop: CASRPSQGIRAFF. CDR3 bases: TGTGCCAGCAGGCCCTCACAGGGTATTAGGGCTTTCTTT.

The chain uses TRBV19 and TRBJ2-1; TRBD2 matches 10 bases. This CDR3 has 15 residues. The trim removed 6 bases at V and 10 bases at J, leaving 12 bases unmatched. Germline CDR1 reads LNHDA; CDR2 reads SQIVND (reference sequence). CDR3 loop: CASSATSGIGWEQFF. The CDR3 DNA reads TGTGCCAGTAGCGCCACTAGCGGGATCGGGTGGGAGCAGTTCTTC. Based on the CDR3 plus reference TRBV19 and TRBJ2-1, the full variable domain is DGGITQSPKYLFRKEGQNVTLSCEQNLNHDAMYWYRQDPGQGLRLIYYSQIVNDFQKGDIAEGYSVSREKKESFPLTVTSAQKNPTAFYLCASSATSGIGWEQFFGPGTRLTVL.

The CDR3 DNA sequence: TGTGCCAGCAGCCAAGGTGCGGGGGGGACTAATGAAAAACTGTTTTTT. Residues: CASSQGAGGTNEKLFF. The chain has TRBV3-1 (or the pseudogene TRBV3-2) and TRBJ1-4, with D perhaps matching TRBD1 (5 bases). Trimming removed 1 base from V and 2 bases from J, with 11 bases in between. CDR1 is LGHDT, CDR2 YNNKEL, per germline (reference sequence). This CDR3 spans 16 amino acids.

This clone was observed a single time. V usage is TRBV27 and J usage is TRBJ1-1; no clear D. V was cut by 6 bases and J by 3 bases, with 14 bases left in between. The CDR3 totals 14 residues. Germline V gene lookup returns CDR1 MNHEY and CDR2 SMNVEV (reference sequence). CDR3 DNA sequence: TGTGCCAGCAGAAATACAGAGAGGGACACTGAAGCTTTCTTT. Translated, it gives CASRNTERDTEAFF.

J is TRBJ2-7 and V is TRBV7-2; TRBD2 matches 8 bases. The CDR3 sequence is 17 residues long. V lost 1 base to trimming and J lost 5 bases; unmatched junction nucleotides: 13. Germline V CDR1 and CDR2: SGHTA, FQGNSA. This CDR3 is CASSLEGLAQEADEQYF. CDR3 DNA sequence: TGTGCCAGCAGCTTAGAAGGACTAGCACAGGAGGCTGACGAGCAGTACTTC.

V gene TRBV7-8 combines with J gene TRBJ1-1; weak D call: TRBD1 (5 bases). V dropped 1 base and J dropped 4 bases, with 10 bases sitting between them. The germline V gene has CDR1 SGHVS and CDR2 FQNEAQ. There are 14 residues in the CDR3. CDR3 residues: CASSLGGGSTEAFF. The DNA of the CDR3 is TGTGCCAGCAGCTTAGGTGGGGGGAGCACTGAAGCTTTCTTT.

Comment on this clone: The same CDR3 also results from other DNA sequences found in this sample. J is TRBJ1-4 and V is TRBV28; unclear D gene. The germline CDR1 and CDR2 sequences are MDHEN and SYDVKM. There are 14 residues in the CDR3. Trimming left V 2 bases short and J 5 bases short, with 9 bases between. CDR3 sequence: CASSLGQANEKLFF. CDR3 coding DNA: TGTGCCAGCAGTTTAGGTCAGGCAAATGAAAAACTGTTTTTT.

V and J are TRBV28 and TRBJ1-2; maybe TRBD1 (5 bases). V shed 8 bases and J shed 3 bases, with 10 bases lying between them. This CDR3 has 12 amino acids. Germline CDR1 reads MDHEN; CDR2 reads SYDVKM. CDR3 DNA sequence: TGTGCCAGCTTCCGGGGGGACTATGGCTACACCTTC. This translates into CASFRGDYGYTF.

This clone occurred once. The chain recombines TRBV4-3 with TRBJ1-5; D perhaps matches TRBD1 (5 bases). V lost 0 bases and J lost 0, with 9 bases in between. This CDR3 has 16 amino acids. Germline CDR1 and CDR2: LGHNA and YSLEER. CDR3 nucleotide sequence: TGCGCCAGCAGCCAAGATTCAGGGCATAGCAATCAGCCCCAGCATTTT. Translating gives CASSQDSGHSNQPQHF.

In DNA, the CDR3 is TGTGCCAGCAGCCCGCAGAGACCCCTCTTGGGCGATGAGCAGTTCTTC. Its protein product is CASSPQRPLLGDEQFF. V and J are TRBV27 and TRBJ2-1; D not resolved. V was trimmed by 6 bases and J by 8 bases, leaving 23 bases between them. The CDR3 is made up of 16 amino acids. The germline CDR1 and CDR2 sequences are MNHEY and SMNVEV (reference sequence).

J is TRBJ2-7 and V is TRBV28; 7 bases align to TRBD2. The germline V gene has CDR1 MDHEN and CDR2 SYDVKM. With 6 bases clipped from V and 4 bases from J, the junction kept 6 bases outside the gene matches. This CDR3 comprises 13 residues. The CDR3 DNA reads as TGTGCCAGCAGACTGACTAGCATATACGAGCAGTACTTC. Translated: CASRLTSIYEQYF.

The V call is TRBV30, the J call TRBJ1-1; D not resolved. This CDR3 has 13 amino acids. V was cut by 2 bases and J by 1 base, with 8 bases left in between. Germline V CDR1 and CDR2: GTSNPN, SVGIG (reference sequence). The CDR3 region is CAWSRTWNTEAFF. The CDR3 DNA sequence: TGTGCCTGGAGTAGAACATGGAACACTGAAGCTTTCTTT.

The chain links TRBV5-4 to TRBJ2-5; 15 nucleotides match TRBD2. CDR1 and CDR2 (germline): SGHNT, YYREEE (reference sequence). The CDR3 spans 16 residues. The J segment lost 2 bases and the V segment lost 4 bases, leaving 3 bases of the junction unmatched. The CDR3 nucleotides read TGTGCCAGCAGCCCCGGACTAGCGGGAGGGCAAGAGACCCAGTACTTC. Residues: CASSPGLAGGQETQYF.

The chain uses TRBV5-5 and TRBJ1-2, with 7 bases aligning to TRBD1. Germline loops: CDR1 SGHKS, CDR2 YYEKEE (reference sequence). This CDR3 contains 16 residues. Trimming took 0 bases from V and 4 from J; bases not matched to a gene: 9. CDR3 nucleotides: TGTGCCAGCAGCTTGGACAGGGGCATGCCCGTCTATGGCTACACCTTC. Translating it yields CASSLDRGMPVYGYTF.